These 10 T cell receptor beta chains share one sample of origin, sequenced in a study of Tregs in tolerant kidney transplant recipients. TCRdb's table, derived via immunoSEQ multiplex PCR, lists solely in-frame clones and lacks some. The sample carries roughly 250,000 clones, about 86% recorded once. What was sequenced was CD4+ T cells from blood. The receptors derive from a human donor in good health.

The chain has TRBV11-2 and TRBJ2-3; 8 bases fit TRBD1. Losses at the gene ends were 4 bases for V and 0 bases for J; bases not matched to a gene: 0. CDR3 length: 14 amino acids. From germline, CDR1 is SGHAT and CDR2 FQNNGV. The CDR3 coding sequence is TGTGCCAGCAGCTGGACAGGGAGCACAGATACGCAGTATTTT. As protein: CASSWTGSTDTQYF.

This chain uses TRBV5-4 with TRBJ2-1; TRBD2 aligns across 10 bases. Germline CDR1 SGHNT, CDR2 YYREEE (reference sequence). V was clipped by 0 bases and J by 8 bases; unmatched bases: 5. This CDR3 is 15 amino acids long. The CDR3 loop reads CASSLAASGSYEQFF. The CDR3 bases are TGTGCCAGCAGCTTGGCGGCTAGCGGGAGCTATGAGCAGTTCTTC.

This clone was counted between two and nine times. The J gene is TRBJ2-7, the V gene TRBV6-6, with TRBD1 matching 9 bases. The CDR3 loop spans 14 amino acids. Germline values: CDR1 MNHNY, CDR2 SVGAGI (reference sequence). V shed 6 bases and J 2 bases; nucleotides not matched to a gene: 5. The CDR3 loop is CASSLGQGAYEQYF. DNA of the CDR3: TGTGCCAGCAGCTTGGGACAGGGAGCCTACGAGCAGTACTTC.

This chain uses TRBV5-5 with TRBJ2-7; D remains ambiguous. CDR3 length: 11 residues. Germline CDR1 and CDR2: SGHKS and YYEKEE (reference sequence). Trimming pared 1 base from V and 5 bases from J, leaving 4 bases between. The DNA of the CDR3 is TGTGCCAGCAGCTTGAATAACGAGCAGTACTTC. Translation gives CASSLNNEQYF.

This clone was counted once. V is TRBV7-8 and J is TRBJ1-2; possibly TRBD1 for D (5 bases). Trimming pared 5 bases from V and 8 bases from J, leaving 15 bases between. Per the germline V gene, CDR1 is SGHVS and CDR2 is FQNEAQ. This CDR3 comprises 13 residues. This chain's CDR3 is CASSLSQDRGYTF. The CDR3 DNA is TGTGCCAGCAGCCTATCACAGGATCGAGGCTACACCTTC.

The chain employs TRBV7-9 and TRBJ2-5; the match to TRBD2 covers 9 bases. Trimming at V came to 5 bases and at J to 5 bases, leaving 12 bases not matched to a gene. This CDR3 comprises 16 residues. Germline V gene data show CDR1 as SEHNR and CDR2 as FQNEAQ (reference sequence). CDR3 loop: CASSVHSGSRVETQYF. The CDR3 DNA reads as TGTGCCAGCAGCGTTCATAGCGGGAGTAGGGTCGAGACCCAGTACTTC.

A word on this clone: One junction end does not reproduce the germline sequence, and a read error may be involved. The chain combines TRBV15 with TRBJ2-2; the match to TRBD1 covers 7 bases. This CDR3 contains 20 residues. From germline, CDR1 is LNHNV and CDR2 YYDKDF (reference sequence). CDR3 DNA: TGTGCCGCCAGCAGGGGACAGTCTCAGGTGTCCAGGGAAAACACCGGGGAGCTGTTTTTT. Protein sequence: CAASRGQSQVSRENTGELFF.

The chain links TRBV5-6 to TRBJ1-4; D might be TRBD1 (5 bases). The V end was cut by 1 base, the J end by 0 bases, with 7 bases between. CDR1 and CDR2 from the germline V gene are SGHDT and YYEEEE. The CDR3 runs 15 residues. CDR3 region: CASSLRGTTNEKLFF. CDR3 in DNA: TGTGCCAGCAGCTTGAGGGGCACAACTAATGAAAAACTGTTTTTT.

The V call is TRBV6-6, the J call TRBJ1-1, with TRBD1 matching 9 bases. The CDR3 has 14 residues. Germline values: CDR1 MNHNY, CDR2 SVGAGI (reference sequence). Trimming cost V 5 bases and J 8 bases; bases outside gene matches: 9. The CDR3 here is CASSPPGTGREAFF. Written as DNA, the CDR3 is TGTGCCAGCAGTCCTCCCGGGACAGGGAGGGAAGCTTTCTTT.

V gene TRBV19 combines with J gene TRBJ2-1; 8 bases are shared with TRBD2. Per the germline V gene, CDR1 is LNHDA and CDR2 is SQIVND (reference sequence). This CDR3 is built from 17 residues. The V and J ends lost 5 bases and 6 bases, in that order; junction bases with no gene match: 15. The CDR3 nucleotides are TGTGCCAGTAGTGCGATTATAGCGGGAAGCGACGGCAATGAGCAGTTCTTC. It encodes CASSAIIAGSDGNEQFF.